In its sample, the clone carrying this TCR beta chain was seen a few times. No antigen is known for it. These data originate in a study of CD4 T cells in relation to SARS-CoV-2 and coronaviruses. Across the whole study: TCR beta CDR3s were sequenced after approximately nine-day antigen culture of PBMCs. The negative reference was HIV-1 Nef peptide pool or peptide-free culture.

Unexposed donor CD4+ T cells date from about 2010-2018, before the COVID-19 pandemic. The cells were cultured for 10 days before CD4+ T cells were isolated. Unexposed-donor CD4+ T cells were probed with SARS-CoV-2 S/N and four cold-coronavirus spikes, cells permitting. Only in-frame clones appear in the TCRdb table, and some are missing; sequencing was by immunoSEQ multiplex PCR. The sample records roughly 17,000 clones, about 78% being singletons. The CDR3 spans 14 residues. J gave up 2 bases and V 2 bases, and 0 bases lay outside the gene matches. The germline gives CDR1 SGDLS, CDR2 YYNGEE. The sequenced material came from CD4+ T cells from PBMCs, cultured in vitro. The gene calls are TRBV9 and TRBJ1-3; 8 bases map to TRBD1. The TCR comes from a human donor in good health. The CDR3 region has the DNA TGTGCCAGCAGCGTGACAGGGGCTGGAAACACCATATATTTT. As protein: CASSVTGAGNTIYF.